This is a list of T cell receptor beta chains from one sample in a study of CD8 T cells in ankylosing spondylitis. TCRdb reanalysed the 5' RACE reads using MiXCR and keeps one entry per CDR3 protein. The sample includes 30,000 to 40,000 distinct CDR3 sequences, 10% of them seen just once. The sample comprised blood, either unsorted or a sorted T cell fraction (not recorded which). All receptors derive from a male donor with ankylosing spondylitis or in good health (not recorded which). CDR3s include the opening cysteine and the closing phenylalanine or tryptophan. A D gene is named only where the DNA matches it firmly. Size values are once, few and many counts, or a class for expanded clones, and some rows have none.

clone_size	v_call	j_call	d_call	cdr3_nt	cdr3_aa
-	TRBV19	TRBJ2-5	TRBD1	TGTGCCAGTAGTGCCCGGCACGGACAGGCCCCCCAAGAGACCCAGTACTTC	CASSARHGQAPQETQYF
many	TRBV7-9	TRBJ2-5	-	TGTGCCAGCACCACCAGGGGGGGAGAGACCCAGTACTTC	CASTTRGGETQYF
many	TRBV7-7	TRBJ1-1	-	TGTGCTAGCAGCTTTGAACCGAACACTGAAGCTTTCTTT	CASSFEPNTEAFF
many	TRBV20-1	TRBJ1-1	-	TGCAGTGCTAGAGACTTCAGCGGTTCTAACACTGAAGCTTTCTTT	CSARDFSGSNTEAFF
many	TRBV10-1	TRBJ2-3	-	TGCGCCAGCAGTGAGAGAGGACAGACCACAGATACGCAGTATTTT	CASSERGQTTDTQYF
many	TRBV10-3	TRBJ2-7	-	TGTGCCATCAGTGATGGAGGATTCTCCTACGAGCAGTACTTC	CAISDGGFSYEQYF
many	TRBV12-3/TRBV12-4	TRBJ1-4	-	TGTGCCAGCACCACGGGAGTAAATGAAAAACTGTTTTTT	CASTTGVNEKLFF
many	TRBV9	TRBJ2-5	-	TGTGCCAGCAGCCCGCGCCCTACTGCACAAGAGACCCAGTACTTC	CASSPRPTAQETQYF
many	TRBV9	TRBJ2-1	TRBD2	TGTGCCAGCAGCGTACTGACTAGCGGGGGGTACAATGAGCAGTTCTTC	CASSVLTSGGYNEQFF
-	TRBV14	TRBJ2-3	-	TGTGCCAGCAGCCAAGATCGGTTTAGCACAGATACGCAGTATTTT	CASSQDRFSTDTQYF
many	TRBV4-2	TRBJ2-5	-	TGTGCCAGCAGCCAAGAAGGTAGTGGATTGCTGGAGACCCAGTACTTC	CASSQEGSGLLETQYF
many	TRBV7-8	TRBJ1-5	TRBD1	TGTGCCAGCAGCCTTTCAGGGGGCAATCGCAATCAGCCCCAGCATTTT	CASSLSGGNRNQPQHF
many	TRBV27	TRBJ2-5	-	TGTGCCAGCAGTTTATCGGAATATGGGGGAGAGACCCAGTACTTC	CASSLSEYGGETQYF
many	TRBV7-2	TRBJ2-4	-	TGTGCCAGCAGCTTAGACAGGGAAGACATTCAGTACTTC	CASSLDREDIQYF
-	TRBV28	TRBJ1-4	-	TGTGCCAGCAGCTCTAACCGGGCCCGGGGTGAAAAACTGTTTTTT	CASSSNRARGEKLFF
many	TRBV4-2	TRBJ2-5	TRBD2	TGTGCCAGCAGCCAAGAATCCGCGGGAGTGGAGACCCAGTACTTC	CASSQESAGVETQYF
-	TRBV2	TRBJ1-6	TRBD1	TGTGCCAGCAGTCGGGACAGGGGAGCGAGCTCCTATAATTCACCCCTCCACTTT	CASSRDRGASSYNSPLHF
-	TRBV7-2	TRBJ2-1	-	TGTGCCAGCAGCTCTACCAGGGTCGGGGAGCAGTTCTTC	CASSSTRVGEQFF
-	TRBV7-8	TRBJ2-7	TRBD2	TGTGCCAGCAGCTTAGCTGGCGGGAGATACGAGCAGTACTTC	CASSLAGGRYEQYF
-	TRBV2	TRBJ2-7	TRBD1	TGTGCCAGCAGTACCCGGTCGGGACAGGGCCCCTACGAGCAGTACTTC	CASSTRSGQGPYEQYF
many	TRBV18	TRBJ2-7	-	TGTGCCAGCTCACCCAAGTTCTACGAGCAGTACTTC	CASSPKFYEQYF
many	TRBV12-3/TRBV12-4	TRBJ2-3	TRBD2	TGTGCCAGCAGCCCCGGGACTAGCGGGAACACAGATACGCAGTATTTT	CASSPGTSGNTDTQYF
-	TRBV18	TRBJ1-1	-	TGTGCCAGCTCACCACCCCACGGACCCATGAACACTGAAGCTTTCTTT	CASSPPHGPMNTEAFF
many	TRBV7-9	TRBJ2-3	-	TGTGCCAGCAGCTTACAAGGATCTAGCACAGATACGCAGTATTTT	CASSLQGSSTDTQYF
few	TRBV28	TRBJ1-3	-	TGTGCCAGCAGTTTGGTTCGGGGGTTCGGAGAAAACACCATATATTTT	CASSLVRGFGENTIYF
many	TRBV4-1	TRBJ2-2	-	TGCGCCAGCAGCCAAGATTTTGGCGGGTCCGGGGAGCTGTTTTTT	CASSQDFGGSGELFF
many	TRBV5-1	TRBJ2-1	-	TGCGCCAGCAGCTTGGATAGGGGGCAGTTCTTC	CASSLDRGQFF
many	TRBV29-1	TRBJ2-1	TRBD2	TGCAGCGTTGTCGGGACTAGCGGGAGGATGGGACTAGACAATGAGCAGTTCTTC	CSVVGTSGRMGLDNEQFF